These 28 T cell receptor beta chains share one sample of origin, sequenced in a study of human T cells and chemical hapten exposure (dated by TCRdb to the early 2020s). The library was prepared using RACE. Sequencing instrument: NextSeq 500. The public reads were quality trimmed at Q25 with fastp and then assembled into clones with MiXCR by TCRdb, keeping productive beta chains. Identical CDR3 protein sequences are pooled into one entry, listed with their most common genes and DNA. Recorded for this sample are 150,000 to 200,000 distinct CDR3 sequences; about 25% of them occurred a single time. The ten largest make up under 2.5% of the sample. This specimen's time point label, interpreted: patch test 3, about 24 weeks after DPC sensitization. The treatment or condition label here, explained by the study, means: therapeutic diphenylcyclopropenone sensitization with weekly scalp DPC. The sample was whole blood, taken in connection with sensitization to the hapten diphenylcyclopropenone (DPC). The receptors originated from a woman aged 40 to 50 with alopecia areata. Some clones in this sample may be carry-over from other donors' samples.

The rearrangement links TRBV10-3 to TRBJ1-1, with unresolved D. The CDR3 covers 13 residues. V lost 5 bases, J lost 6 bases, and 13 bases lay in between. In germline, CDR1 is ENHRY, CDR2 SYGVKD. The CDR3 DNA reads TGTGCCATCAGTACCCCCAGTAGATCTGAAGCTTTCTTT. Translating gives CAISTPSRSEAFF.

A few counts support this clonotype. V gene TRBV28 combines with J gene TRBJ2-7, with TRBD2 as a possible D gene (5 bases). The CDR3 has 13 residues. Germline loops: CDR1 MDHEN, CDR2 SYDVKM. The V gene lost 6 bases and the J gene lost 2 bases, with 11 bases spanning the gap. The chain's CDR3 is CASRWTGAYEQYF. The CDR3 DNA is TGTGCCAGCAGGTGGACCGGGGCCTACGAGCAGTACTTC.

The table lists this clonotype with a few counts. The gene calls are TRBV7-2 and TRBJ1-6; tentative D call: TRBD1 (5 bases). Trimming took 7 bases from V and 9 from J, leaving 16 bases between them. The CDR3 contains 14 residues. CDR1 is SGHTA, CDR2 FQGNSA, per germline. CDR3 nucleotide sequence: TGTGCCAGCAACCCGGGACGGGTTAGTTCACCCCTCCACTTT. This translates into CASNPGRVSSPLHF.

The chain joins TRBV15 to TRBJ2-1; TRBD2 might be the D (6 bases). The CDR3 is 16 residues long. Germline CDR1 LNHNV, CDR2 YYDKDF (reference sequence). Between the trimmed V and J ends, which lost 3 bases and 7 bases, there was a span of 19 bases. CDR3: CATSRVLTNAGNEQFF. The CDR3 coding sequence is TGTGCCACCAGCAGGGTACTGACTAACGCGGGGAATGAGCAGTTCTTC.

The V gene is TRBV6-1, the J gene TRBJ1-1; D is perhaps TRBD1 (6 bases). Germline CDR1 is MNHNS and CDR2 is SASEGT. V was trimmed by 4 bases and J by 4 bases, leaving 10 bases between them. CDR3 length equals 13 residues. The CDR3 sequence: CASSVKGGTEAFF. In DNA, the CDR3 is TGTGCCAGCAGTGTTAAGGGGGGCACTGAAGCTTTCTTT.

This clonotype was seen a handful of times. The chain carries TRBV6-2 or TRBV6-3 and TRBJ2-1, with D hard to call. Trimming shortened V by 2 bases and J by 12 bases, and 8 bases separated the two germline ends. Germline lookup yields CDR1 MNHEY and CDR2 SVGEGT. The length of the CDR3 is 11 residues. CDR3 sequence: CASSYRPVQFF. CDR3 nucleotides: TGTGCCAGCAGTTACCGGCCGGTGCAGTTCTTC.

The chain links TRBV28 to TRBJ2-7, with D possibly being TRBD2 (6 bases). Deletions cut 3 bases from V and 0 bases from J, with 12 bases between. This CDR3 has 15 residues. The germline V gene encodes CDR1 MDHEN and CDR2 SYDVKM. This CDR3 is CASSFQRASSYEQYF. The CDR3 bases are TGTGCCAGCAGTTTCCAGCGGGCAAGCTCCTACGAGCAGTACTTC.

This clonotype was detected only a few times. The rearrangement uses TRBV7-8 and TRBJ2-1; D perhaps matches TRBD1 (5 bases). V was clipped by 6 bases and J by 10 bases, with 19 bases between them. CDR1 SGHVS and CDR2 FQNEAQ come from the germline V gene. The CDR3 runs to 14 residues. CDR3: CASSREVMGREQFF. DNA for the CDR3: TGTGCCAGCAGTCGAGAAGTGATGGGGCGAGAGCAGTTCTTC.

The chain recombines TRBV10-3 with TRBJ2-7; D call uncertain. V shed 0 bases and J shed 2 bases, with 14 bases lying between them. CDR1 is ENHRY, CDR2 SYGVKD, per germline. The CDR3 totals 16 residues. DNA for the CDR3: TGTGCCATCAGTGAGTCGATGTGGAGAAGACCCTACGAGCAGTACTTC. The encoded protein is CAISESMWRRPYEQYF.

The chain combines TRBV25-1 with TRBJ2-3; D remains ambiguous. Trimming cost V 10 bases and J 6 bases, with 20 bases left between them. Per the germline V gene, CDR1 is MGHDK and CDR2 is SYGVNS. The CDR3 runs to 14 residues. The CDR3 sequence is CATRAATGSDTQYF. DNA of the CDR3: TGTGCCACCCGAGCTGCGACCGGTTCGGATACGCAGTATTTT.

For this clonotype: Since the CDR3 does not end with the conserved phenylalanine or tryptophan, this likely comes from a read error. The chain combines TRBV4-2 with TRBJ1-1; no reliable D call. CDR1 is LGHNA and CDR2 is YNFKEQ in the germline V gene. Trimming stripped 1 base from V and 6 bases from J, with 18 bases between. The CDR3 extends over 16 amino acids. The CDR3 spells CASSQVLEGESAEAFV. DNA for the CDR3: TGTGCCAGCAGCCAAGTATTGGAGGGTGAGAGCGCTGAAGCTTTCGTT.

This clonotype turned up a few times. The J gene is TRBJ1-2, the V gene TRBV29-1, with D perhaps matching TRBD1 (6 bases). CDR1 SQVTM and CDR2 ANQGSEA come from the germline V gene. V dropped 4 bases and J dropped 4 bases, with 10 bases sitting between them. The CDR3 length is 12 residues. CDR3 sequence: CSVGGGSYGYTF. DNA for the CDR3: TGCAGCGTTGGGGGGGGCTCCTATGGCTACACCTTC.

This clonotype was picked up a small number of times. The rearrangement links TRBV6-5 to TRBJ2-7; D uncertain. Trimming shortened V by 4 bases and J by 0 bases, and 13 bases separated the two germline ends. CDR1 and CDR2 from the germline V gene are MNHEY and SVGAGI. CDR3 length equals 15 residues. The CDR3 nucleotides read TGTGCCAGCAGTTGGGCAGGAGAAAGCTCCTACGAGCAGTACTTC. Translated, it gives CASSWAGESSYEQYF.

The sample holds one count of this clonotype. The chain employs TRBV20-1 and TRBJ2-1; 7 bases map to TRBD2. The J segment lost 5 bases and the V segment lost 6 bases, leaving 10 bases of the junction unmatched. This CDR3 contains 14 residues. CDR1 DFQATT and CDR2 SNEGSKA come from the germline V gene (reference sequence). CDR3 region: CSAPSNSGHNEQFF. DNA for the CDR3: TGCAGTGCCCCGTCCAATAGCGGGCACAATGAGCAGTTCTTC.

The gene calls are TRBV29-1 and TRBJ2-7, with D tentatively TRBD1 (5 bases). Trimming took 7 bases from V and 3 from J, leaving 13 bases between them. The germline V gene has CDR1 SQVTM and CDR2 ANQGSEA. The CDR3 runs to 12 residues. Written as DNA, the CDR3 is TGCAGCGGGGTGGGGCCCTTCTACGAGCAGTACTTC. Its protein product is CSGVGPFYEQYF.

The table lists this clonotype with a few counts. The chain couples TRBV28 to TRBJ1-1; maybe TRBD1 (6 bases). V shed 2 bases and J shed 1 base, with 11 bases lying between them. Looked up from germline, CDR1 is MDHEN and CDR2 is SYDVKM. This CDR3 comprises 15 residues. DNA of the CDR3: TGTGCCAGCAGTTTAGGGGGCAGACAGAACACTGAAGCTTTCTTT. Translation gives CASSLGGRQNTEAFF.

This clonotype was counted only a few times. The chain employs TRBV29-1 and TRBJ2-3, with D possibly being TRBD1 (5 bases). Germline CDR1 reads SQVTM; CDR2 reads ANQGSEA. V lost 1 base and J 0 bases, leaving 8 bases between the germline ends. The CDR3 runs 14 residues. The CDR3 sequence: CSVEVTASTDTQYF. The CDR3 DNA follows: TGCAGCGTTGAAGTGACAGCAAGCACAGATACGCAGTATTTT.

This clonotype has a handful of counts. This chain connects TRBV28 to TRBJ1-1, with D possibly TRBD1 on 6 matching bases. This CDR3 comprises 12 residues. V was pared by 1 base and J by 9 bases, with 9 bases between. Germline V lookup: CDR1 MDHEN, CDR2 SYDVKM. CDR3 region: CASSLSGGKAFF. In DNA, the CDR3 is TGTGCCAGCAGTTTATCCGGGGGCAAAGCTTTCTTT.

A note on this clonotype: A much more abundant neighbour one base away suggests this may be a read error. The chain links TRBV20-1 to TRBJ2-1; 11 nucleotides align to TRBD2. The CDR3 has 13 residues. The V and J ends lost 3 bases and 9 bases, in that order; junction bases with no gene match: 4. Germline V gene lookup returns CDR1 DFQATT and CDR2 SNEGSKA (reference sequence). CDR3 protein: CSASRLAGREQFF. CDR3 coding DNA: TGCAGTGCTAGCCGACTAGCGGGACGTGAGCAGTTCTTC.

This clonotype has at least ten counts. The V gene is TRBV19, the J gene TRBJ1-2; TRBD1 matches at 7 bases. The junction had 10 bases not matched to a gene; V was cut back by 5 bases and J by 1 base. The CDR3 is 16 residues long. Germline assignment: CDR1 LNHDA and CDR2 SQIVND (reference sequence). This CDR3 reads CASSPSGTELNYGYTF. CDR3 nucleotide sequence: TGTGCCAGTAGTCCCTCCGGGACAGAACTTAACTATGGCTACACCTTC.

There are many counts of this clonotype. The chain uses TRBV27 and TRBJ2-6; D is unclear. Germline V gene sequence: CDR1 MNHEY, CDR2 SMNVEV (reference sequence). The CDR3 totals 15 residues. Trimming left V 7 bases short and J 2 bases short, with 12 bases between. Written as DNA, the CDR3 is TGTGCCAGCACTCCCATGGGTCCTGGGGCCAACGTCCTGACTTTC. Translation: CASTPMGPGANVLTF.

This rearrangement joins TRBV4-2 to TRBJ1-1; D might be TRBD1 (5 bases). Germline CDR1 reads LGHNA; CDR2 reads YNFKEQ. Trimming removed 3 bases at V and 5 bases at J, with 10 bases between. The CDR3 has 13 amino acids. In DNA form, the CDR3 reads TGTGCCAGCAGCCAGGGGGTGGATACTGAAGCTTTCTTT. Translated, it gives CASSQGVDTEAFF.

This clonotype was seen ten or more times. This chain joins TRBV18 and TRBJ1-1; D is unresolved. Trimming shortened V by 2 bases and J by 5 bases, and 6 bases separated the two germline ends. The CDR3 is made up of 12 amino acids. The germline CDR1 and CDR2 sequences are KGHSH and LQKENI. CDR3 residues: CASSPGETEAFF. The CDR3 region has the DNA TGTGCCAGCTCACCAGGGGAGACTGAAGCTTTCTTT.

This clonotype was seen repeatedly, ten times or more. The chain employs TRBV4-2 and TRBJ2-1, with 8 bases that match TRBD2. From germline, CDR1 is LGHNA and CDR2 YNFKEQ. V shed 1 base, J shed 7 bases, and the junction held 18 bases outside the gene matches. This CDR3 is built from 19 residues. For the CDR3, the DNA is TGTGCCAGCAGCCAAGCCGCCCCTAGTTATGACGGGAGGGGGAATGAGCAGTTCTTC. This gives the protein CASSQAAPSYDGRGNEQFF.

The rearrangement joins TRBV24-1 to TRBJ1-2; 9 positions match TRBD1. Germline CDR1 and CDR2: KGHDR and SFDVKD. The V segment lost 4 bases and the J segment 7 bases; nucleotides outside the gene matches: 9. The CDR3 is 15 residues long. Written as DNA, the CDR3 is TGTGCCACCAGTGAGTCCGGGACAGGGACGCCTGGCTACACCTTC. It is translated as CATSESGTGTPGYTF.

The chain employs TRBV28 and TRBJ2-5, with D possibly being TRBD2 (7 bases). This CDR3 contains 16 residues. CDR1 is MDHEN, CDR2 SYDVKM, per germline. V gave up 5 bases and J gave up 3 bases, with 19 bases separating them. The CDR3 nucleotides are TGTGCCAGCAGTGGCGGGGGCCAGGGCTTAGAAGAGACCCAGTACTTC. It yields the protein CASSGGGQGLEETQYF.

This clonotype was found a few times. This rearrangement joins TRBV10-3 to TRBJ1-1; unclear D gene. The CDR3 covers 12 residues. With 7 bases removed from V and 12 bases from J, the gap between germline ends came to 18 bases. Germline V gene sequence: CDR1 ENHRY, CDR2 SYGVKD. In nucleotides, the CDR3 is TGTGCCATCACCGCTCCGAAAAGGGAAACTTTCTTT. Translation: CAITAPKRETFF.

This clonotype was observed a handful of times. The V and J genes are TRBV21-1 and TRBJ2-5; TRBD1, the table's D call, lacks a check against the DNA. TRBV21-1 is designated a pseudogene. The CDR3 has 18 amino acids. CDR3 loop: CASCSRGKRAPVGETQYF. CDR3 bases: TGTGCCAGCTGTAGCAGAGGAAAGCGTGCCCCGGTGGGAGAGACCCAGTACTTC.